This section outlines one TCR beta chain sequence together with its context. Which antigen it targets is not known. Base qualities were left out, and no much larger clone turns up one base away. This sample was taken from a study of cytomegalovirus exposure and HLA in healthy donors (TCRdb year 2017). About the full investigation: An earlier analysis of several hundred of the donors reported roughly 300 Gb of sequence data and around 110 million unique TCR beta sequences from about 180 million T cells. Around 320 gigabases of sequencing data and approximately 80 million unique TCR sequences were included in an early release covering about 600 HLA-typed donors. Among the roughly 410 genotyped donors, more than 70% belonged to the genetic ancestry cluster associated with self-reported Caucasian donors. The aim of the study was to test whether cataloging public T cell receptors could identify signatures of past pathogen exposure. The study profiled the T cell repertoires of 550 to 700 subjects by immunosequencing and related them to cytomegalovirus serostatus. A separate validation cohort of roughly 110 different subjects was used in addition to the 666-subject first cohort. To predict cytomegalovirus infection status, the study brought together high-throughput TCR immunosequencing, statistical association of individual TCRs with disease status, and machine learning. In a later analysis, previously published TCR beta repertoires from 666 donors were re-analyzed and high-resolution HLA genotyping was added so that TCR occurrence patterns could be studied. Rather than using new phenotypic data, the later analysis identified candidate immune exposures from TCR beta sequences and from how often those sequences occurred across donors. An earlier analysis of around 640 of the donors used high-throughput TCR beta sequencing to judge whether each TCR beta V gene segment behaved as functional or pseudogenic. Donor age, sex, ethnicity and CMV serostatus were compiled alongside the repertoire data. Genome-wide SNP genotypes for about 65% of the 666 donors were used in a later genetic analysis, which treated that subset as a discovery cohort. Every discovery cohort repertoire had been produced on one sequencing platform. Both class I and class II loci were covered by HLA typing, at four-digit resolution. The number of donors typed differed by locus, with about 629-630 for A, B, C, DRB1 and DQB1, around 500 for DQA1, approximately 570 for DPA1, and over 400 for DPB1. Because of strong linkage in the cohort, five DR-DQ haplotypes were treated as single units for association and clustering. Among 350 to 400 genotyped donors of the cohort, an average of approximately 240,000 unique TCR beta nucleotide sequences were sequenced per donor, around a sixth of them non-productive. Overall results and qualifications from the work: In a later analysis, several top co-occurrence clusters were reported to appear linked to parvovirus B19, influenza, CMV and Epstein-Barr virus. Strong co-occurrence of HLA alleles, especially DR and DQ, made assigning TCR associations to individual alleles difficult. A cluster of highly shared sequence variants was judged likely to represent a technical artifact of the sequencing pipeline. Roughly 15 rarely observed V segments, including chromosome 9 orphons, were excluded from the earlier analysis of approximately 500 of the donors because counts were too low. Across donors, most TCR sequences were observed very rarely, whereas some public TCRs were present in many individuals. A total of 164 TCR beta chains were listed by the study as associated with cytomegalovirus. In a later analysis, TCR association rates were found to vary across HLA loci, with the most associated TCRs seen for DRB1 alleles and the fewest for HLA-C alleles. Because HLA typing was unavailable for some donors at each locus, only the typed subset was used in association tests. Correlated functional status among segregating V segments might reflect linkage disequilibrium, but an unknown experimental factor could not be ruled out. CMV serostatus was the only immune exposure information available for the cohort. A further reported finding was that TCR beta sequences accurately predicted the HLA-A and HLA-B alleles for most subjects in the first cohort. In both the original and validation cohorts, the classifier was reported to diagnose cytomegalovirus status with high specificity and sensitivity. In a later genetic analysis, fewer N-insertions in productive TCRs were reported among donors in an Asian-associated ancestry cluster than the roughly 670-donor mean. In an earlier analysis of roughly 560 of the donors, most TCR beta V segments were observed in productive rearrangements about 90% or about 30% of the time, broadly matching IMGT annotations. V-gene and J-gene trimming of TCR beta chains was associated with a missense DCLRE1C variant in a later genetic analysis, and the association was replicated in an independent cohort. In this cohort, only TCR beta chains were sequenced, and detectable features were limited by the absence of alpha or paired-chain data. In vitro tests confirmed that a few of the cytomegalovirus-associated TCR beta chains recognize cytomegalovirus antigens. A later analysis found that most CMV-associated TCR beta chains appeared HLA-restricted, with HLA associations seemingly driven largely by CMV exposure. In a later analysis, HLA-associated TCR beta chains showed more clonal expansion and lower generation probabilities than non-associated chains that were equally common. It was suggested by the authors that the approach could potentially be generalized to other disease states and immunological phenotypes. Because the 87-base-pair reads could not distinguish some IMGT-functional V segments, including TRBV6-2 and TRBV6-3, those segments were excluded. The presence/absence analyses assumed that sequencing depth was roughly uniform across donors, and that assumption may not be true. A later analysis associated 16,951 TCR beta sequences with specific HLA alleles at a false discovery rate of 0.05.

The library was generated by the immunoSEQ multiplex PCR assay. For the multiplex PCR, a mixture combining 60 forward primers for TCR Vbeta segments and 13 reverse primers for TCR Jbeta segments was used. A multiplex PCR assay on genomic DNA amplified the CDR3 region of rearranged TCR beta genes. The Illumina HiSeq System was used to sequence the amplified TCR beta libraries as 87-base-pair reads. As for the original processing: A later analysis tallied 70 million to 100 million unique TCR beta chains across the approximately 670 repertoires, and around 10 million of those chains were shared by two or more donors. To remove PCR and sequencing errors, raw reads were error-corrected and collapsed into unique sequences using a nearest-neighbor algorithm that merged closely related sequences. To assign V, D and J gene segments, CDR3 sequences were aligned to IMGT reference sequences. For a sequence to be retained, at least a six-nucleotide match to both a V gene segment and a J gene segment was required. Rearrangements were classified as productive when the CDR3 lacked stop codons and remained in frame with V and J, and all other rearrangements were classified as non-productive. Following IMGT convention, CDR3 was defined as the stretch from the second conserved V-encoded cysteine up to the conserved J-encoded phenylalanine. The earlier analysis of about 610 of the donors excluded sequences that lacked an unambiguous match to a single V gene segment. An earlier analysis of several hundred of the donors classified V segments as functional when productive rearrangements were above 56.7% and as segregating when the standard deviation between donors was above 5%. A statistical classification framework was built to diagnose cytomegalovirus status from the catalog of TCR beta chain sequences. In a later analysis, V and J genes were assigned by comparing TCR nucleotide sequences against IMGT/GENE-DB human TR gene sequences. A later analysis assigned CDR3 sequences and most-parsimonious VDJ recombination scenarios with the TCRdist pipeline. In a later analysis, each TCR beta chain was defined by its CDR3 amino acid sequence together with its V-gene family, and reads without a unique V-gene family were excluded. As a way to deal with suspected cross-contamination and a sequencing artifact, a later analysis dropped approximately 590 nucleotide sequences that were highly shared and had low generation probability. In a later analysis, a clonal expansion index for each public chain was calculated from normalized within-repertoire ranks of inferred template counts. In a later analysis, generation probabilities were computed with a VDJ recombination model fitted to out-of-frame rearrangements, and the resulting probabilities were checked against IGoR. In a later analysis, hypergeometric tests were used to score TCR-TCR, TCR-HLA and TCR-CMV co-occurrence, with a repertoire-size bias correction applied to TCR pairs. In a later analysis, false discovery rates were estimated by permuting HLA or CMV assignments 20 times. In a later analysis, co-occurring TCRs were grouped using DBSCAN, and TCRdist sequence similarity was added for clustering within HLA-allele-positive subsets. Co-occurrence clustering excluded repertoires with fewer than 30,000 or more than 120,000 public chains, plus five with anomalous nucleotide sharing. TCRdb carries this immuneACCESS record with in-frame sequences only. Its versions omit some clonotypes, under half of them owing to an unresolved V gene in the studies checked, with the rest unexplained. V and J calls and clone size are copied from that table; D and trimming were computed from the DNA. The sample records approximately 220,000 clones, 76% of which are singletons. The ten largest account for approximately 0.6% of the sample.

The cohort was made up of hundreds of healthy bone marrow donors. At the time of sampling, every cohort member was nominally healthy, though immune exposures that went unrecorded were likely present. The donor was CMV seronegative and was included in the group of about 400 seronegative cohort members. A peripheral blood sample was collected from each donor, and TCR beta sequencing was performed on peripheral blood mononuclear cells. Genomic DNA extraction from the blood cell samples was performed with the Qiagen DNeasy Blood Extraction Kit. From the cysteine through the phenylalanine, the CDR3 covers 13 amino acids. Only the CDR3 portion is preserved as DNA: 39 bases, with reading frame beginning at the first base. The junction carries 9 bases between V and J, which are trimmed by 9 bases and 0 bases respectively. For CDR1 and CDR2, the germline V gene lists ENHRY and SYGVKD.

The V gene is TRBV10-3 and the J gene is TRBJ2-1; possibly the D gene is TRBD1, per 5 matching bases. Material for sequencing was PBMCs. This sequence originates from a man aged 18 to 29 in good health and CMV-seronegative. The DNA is TGTGCCATACAGGTCAGCTCCTACAATGAGCAGTTCTTC. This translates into CAIQVSSYNEQFF.